This T cell receptor beta chain was obtained from a study of blood T cell repertoires in COVID-19 (dated by TCRdb to 2018 to 2020). Some background on the complete study: Samples from collaborators originated in the United States, Italy and Spain and spanned both the acute and convalescent phases of COVID-19. The material from the prospective study consisted of cDNA or gDNA derived from T cells, B-cell-depleted T cells, or PBMCs. Subjects who had been exposed to COVID-19, were actively infected with it, or had recovered from it provided the deeply sampled blood TCRbeta repertoires that made up the dataset. The repertoires were made available in a free public database intended to serve as a resource for research on the immune response to SARS-CoV-2. The samples were drawn from two sources: the first 160 participants of the ongoing ImmuneRACE study, and approximately 1,300 subjects contributed by 6 global collaborators. A de-identified subject ID, COVID-19 status, age in years and sex were almost always included in the sample metadata. HLA class I and class II types, where available, came from metadata supplied by the sample provider rather than from assay-based typing.

This clone has only a few counts. Its cognate antigen has yet to be identified. Base qualities were left out, and no much larger clone turns up one base away. Collaborating institutions collected whole blood in K2EDTA tubes following their own protocols. For TCRbeta analysis, collaborators shipped samples in one of three forms: frozen whole blood, isolated PBMCs, or DNA extracted from either of those sample types. The CDR3 covers 17 residues, taking in both the cysteine and the phenylalanine. Only CDR3 DNA is held: 51 bases, read in frame from base 1. Reading the germline V gene gives CDR1 LGHNA and CDR2 YSLEER. Relative to germline, V is missing 2 bases and J is missing 6 bases, with 11 bases of the junction outside any gene match. TCRbeta CDR3 regions were amplified from genomic DNA using the immunoSEQ Assay, a bias-controlled multiplex PCR. Under the source paper's analysis protocol: Nucleated cell counts per sample were estimated from amplification of reference gene primers within the assay. To quantify the absolute abundance of each unique TCRbeta CDR3 rearrangement, sequence reads were collapsed and filtered. For each sample, productive Simpson clonality was calculated by taking the square root of Simpson's diversity index across productive rearrangements. The immuneACCESS repertoire file appears here via TCRdb, limited to in-frame rearrangements. These files lack a portion of the clones; in checked studies, under half of the deficit traces to unresolved V genes, and the cause of the others is not known. V and J calls and clone size are copied from that table; D and trimming were computed from the DNA. Across this sample there are 65,000 to 75,000 clones, with over 70% seen only once. The top ten clones comprise less than 15% of the sample.

Broader findings and caveats from the paper: The quantity of clinical and demographic metadata differed by source and by participant and was supplied without curation.

The chain uses TRBV4-3 and TRBJ2-2, with TRBD2 identical over 8 junction bases. Sequenced input: peripheral blood. The sequence derives from a human donor in a cohort sampled during active COVID-19. CDR3 protein: CASSQLSGTRSSGELFF. The DNA is TGCGCCAGCAGCCAATTATCCGGGACTAGAAGTTCCGGGGAGCTGTTTTTT.